These 20 T cell receptor beta chains originate from one sample sequenced in a study of T cell changes during pregnancy in multiple sclerosis. Repertoires were generated with immunoSEQ multiplex PCR, while TCRdb's copy carries only in-frame clones and drops some. Here the sample spans around 78,000 clones, 93% being singletons. The sample in question was peripheral blood, obtained in the second trimester of pregnancy. The receptors were gathered from a female donor with multiple sclerosis, enrolled in a pregnancy study.

The V and J genes are TRBV10-2 and TRBJ2-5; a weak D match, TRBD1 (5 bases). Trimming took off 7 bases at V and 4 bases at J, with 13 bases between the two ends. The CDR3 extends over 13 amino acids. Germline assignment: CDR1 WSHSY and CDR2 SAAADI. Here the CDR3 reads CASTFARVETQYF. The CDR3, as DNA: TGCGCCAGCACTTTCGCCAGGGTAGAGACCCAGTACTTC.

The J gene is TRBJ2-3, the V gene TRBV27; TRBD1 matches at 10 bases. Trimming cost V 2 bases and J 6 bases; bases outside gene matches: 11. The CDR3 is made up of 17 amino acids. Germline V gene data show CDR1 as MNHEY and CDR2 as SMNVEV (reference sequence). CDR3 region: CASSLGTGTGAFDTQYF. Written as DNA, the CDR3 is TGTGCCAGCAGTTTAGGTACCGGGACAGGGGCTTTCGATACGCAGTATTTT.

This chain connects TRBV5-1 to TRBJ1-1; tentatively, D is TRBD1 (5 bases). Germline CDR1 SGHRS, CDR2 YFSETQ. The V end lost 4 bases, the J end lost 3 bases, and 16 bases lay between the germline ends. This CDR3 contains 15 residues. CDR3 DNA sequence: TGCGCCAGCAGCCCGCGGGGGGGGGAGGACACTGAAGCTTTCTTT. It specifies CASSPRGGEDTEAFF.

This chain joins TRBV2 and TRBJ1-5; no clear D gene. From germline, CDR1 is SNHLY and CDR2 FYNNEI. The V gene lost 4 bases and the J gene lost 7 bases, with 11 bases spanning the gap. CDR3 length equals 13 residues. CDR3 sequence: CASSGGYGQPQHF. The CDR3, as DNA: TGTGCCAGCAGTGGAGGGTACGGACAGCCCCAGCATTTT.

The genes are TRBV6-4 and TRBJ2-2, with D perhaps matching TRBD1 (5 bases). Germline V gene data show CDR1 as MRHNA and CDR2 as SNTAGT. V dropped 5 bases and J dropped 1 base, with 8 bases sitting between them. This CDR3 has 14 amino acids. CDR3 residues: CASSPQGNTGELFF. The CDR3 DNA sequence: TGTGCCAGCAGTCCCCAGGGGAACACCGGGGAGCTGTTTTTT.

The chain is built from TRBV28 and TRBJ1-5, with a possible D match to TRBD1 (5 bases). The V gene's germline CDR1 is MDHEN and CDR2 SYDVKM. V was trimmed by 5 bases and J by 3 bases, leaving 20 bases between them. The CDR3 is 17 amino acids. CDR3 protein: CASSPSLLDSLNQPQHF. In nucleotides, the CDR3 is TGTGCCAGCAGTCCCTCCCTCCTCGACAGCCTCAATCAGCCCCAGCATTTT.

The rearrangement joins TRBV4-1 to TRBJ2-1; TRBD1 matches at 8 bases. The CDR3 runs to 17 residues. Trimming took 4 bases from V and 5 from J; bases not matched to a gene: 13. Germline loops: CDR1 MGHRA, CDR2 YSYEKL. The CDR3 DNA follows: TGCGCCAGCAGCCCCCTCTTCCGGGACAGGAACCACAATGAGCAGTTCTTC. Encoded protein: CASSPLFRDRNHNEQFF.

This clone occurred many times. The rearrangement joins TRBV7-2 to TRBJ1-2; a weak D match, TRBD1 (5 bases). This CDR3 region has 13 residues. Trimming shortened V by 4 bases and J by 6 bases, and 12 bases separated the two germline ends. The germline V gene has CDR1 SGHTA and CDR2 FQGNSA. The CDR3 region has the DNA TGTGCCAGCAGCTATGGGGTAGGGGATGGCTACACCTTC. Translation: CASSYGVGDGYTF.

This chain connects TRBV7-9 to TRBJ2-2, with 9 bases lining up with TRBD2. Germline V gene data show CDR1 as SEHNR and CDR2 as FQNEAQ (reference sequence). This CDR3 comprises 19 residues. V dropped 5 bases and J dropped 0; count of bases not matched to a gene: 13. The CDR3 loop reads CASSPARLAGNANTGELFF. For the CDR3, the DNA is TGTGCCAGCAGCCCTGCCCGGCTAGCGGGGAACGCGAACACCGGGGAGCTGTTTTTT. Full variable domain (missing parts from reference TRBV7-9 and TRBJ2-2): DTGVSQNPRHKITKRGQNVTFRCDPISEHNRLYWYRQTLGQGPEFLTYFQNEAQLEKSRLLSDRFSAERPKGSFSTLEIQRTEQGDSAMYLCASSPARLAGNANTGELFFGEGSRLTVL.

The chain combines TRBV29-1 with TRBJ2-3; 12 bases align to TRBD2. Looked up from germline, CDR1 is SQVTM and CDR2 is ANQGSEA. The CDR3 is made up of 13 amino acids. V lost 5 bases, J lost 6 bases, and 3 bases stayed unmatched. The CDR3 DNA sequence: TGCAGCGTTCGGCTAGCGGGGGGGGATACGCAGTATTTT. Protein product: CSVRLAGGDTQYF.

The chain's CDR3 is CASSLQEPGQPQHF. As DNA, the CDR3 is TGTGCCAGCAGCCTACAAGAACCAGGGCAGCCCCAGCATTTT. The genes are TRBV5-6 and TRBJ1-5, with D possibly matching TRBD1 (5 bases). V shed 4 bases and J shed 7 bases, with 15 bases lying between them. The CDR3 consists of 14 residues. The germline gives CDR1 SGHDT, CDR2 YYEEEE.

This clone came up a few times. This chain uses TRBV10-3 with TRBJ1-1; TRBD1 might be the D (6 bases). The CDR3 runs to 15 residues. In germline, CDR1 is ENHRY, CDR2 SYGVKD. V was clipped by 0 bases and J by 7 bases, with 15 bases between them. CDR3 protein: CAISESQGKVGEAFF. DNA for the CDR3: TGTGCCATCAGTGAGTCTCAGGGGAAAGTCGGTGAAGCTTTCTTT.

The chain recombines TRBV5-1 with TRBJ2-4; 11 bases agree with TRBD2. With 3 bases clipped from V and 2 bases from J, the junction kept 10 bases outside the gene matches. This CDR3 region has 18 residues. In germline, CDR1 is SGHRS, CDR2 YFSETQ. CDR3 region: CASSYPLAGGPTKNIQYF. The CDR3 DNA reads TGCGCCAGCAGCTACCCCTTAGCGGGGGGGCCCACCAAAAACATTCAGTACTTC.

The chain combines TRBV19 with TRBJ2-3; 7 nucleotides align to TRBD1. This CDR3 is built from 16 residues. The germline V gene encodes CDR1 LNHDA and CDR2 SQIVND (reference sequence). J gave up 1 base and V 4 bases, and 8 bases lay outside the gene matches. CDR3 loop: CASSTFGGQRTDTQYF. The CDR3 bases are TGTGCCAGTAGTACTTTTGGGGGACAGCGCACAGATACGCAGTATTTT.

V is TRBV30 and J is TRBJ2-2; D gene ambiguous. Trimming stripped 2 bases from V and 7 bases from J, with 14 bases between. The CDR3 loop spans 14 amino acids. The germline V gene encodes CDR1 GTSNPN and CDR2 SVGIG (reference sequence). The CDR3 region has the DNA TGTGCCTGGAGTATCTCTCAGGCGTACGGGGAGCTGTTTTTT. Encoded protein: CAWSISQAYGELFF.

The chain is built from TRBV19 and TRBJ1-1; 8 nucleotides line up with TRBD1. Germline loops: CDR1 LNHDA, CDR2 SQIVND (reference sequence). The CDR3 runs to 16 residues. J gave up 0 bases and V 5 bases, and 8 bases lay outside the gene matches. The chain's CDR3 is CASSLQGALLNTEAFF. DNA for the CDR3: TGTGCCAGTAGTCTCCAGGGGGCGCTTTTGAACACTGAAGCTTTCTTT.

The gene calls are TRBV7-9 and TRBJ1-1; D unresolved. The CDR3 runs to 15 residues. V lost 7 bases and J 3 bases, leaving 18 bases between the germline ends. The germline gives CDR1 SEHNR, CDR2 FQNEAQ (reference sequence). This chain's CDR3 is CASTPSLSEDTEAFF. The DNA of the CDR3 is TGTGCCAGCACCCCGTCGTTAAGTGAGGACACTGAAGCTTTCTTT. Filled out from reference TRBV7-9 and TRBJ1-1, the complete variable domain reads DTGVSQNPRHKITKRGQNVTFRCDPISEHNRLYWYRQTLGQGPEFLTYFQNEAQLEKSRLLSDRFSAERPKGSFSTLEIQRTEQGDSAMYLCASTPSLSEDTEAFFGQGTRLTVV.

This clone was counted a few times. The V call is TRBV13, the J call TRBJ1-6, with 9 bases fitting TRBD1. J lost 7 bases, V lost 0 bases, and 1 base had no gene match. CDR3 size: 15 residues. The V gene's germline CDR1 is PRHDT and CDR2 FYEKMQ (reference sequence). CDR3 region: CASSLGGQGNSPLHF. The CDR3 region has the DNA TGTGCCAGCAGCTTAGGGGGACAGGGAAATTCACCCCTCCACTTT.

This clone was seen only once. The V gene is TRBV29-1, the J gene TRBJ1-1; tentative D call: TRBD1 (5 bases). Germline loops: CDR1 SQVTM, CDR2 ANQGSEA. V was pared by 3 bases and J by 3 bases, with 11 bases between. The CDR3 is 13 residues long. The CDR3 protein is CSVDDSTYTEAFF. DNA for the CDR3: TGCAGCGTTGACGACAGTACCTACACTGAAGCTTTCTTT. Full variable domain (rest looked up from reference TRBV29-1 and TRBJ1-1): SAVISQKPSRDICQRGTSLTIQCQVDSQVTMMFWYRQQPGQSLTLIATANQGSEATYESGFVIDKFPISRPNLTFSTLTVSNMSPEDSSIYLCSVDDSTYTEAFFGQGTRLTVV.

The rearrangement links TRBV4-2 to TRBJ2-2, with D possibly being TRBD2 (7 bases). CDR3 size: 16 residues. V was shortened by 0 bases and J by 7 bases, with 15 bases between the two germline ends. Germline loops: CDR1 LGHNA, CDR2 YNFKEQ. This CDR3 reads CASSQDGGAAVGELFF. In DNA, the CDR3 is TGTGCCAGCAGCCAAGATGGGGGGGCGGCGGTCGGGGAGCTGTTTTTT.